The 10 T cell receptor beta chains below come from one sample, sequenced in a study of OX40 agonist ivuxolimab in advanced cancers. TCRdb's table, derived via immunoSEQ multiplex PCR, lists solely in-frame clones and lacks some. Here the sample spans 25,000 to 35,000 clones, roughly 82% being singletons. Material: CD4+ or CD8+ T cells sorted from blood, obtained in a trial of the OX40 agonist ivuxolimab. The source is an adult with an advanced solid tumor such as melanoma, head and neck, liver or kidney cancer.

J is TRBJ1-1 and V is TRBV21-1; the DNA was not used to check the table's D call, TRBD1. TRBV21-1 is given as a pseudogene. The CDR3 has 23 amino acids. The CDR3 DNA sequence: TGTGCCAGCAGCAACCCGGCCTGCTTCGGGAAGTTAGTAAGGACAGGATTGAACACTGAAGCTTTCTTT. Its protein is CASSNPACFGKLVRTGLNTEAFF.

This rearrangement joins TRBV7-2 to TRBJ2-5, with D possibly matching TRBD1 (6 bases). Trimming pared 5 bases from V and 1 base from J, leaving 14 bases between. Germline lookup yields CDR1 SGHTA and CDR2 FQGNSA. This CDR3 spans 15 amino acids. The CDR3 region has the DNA TGTGCCAGCAGCCCAGGGGCGACGATCCAAGAGACCCAGTACTTC. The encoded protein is CASSPGATIQETQYF.

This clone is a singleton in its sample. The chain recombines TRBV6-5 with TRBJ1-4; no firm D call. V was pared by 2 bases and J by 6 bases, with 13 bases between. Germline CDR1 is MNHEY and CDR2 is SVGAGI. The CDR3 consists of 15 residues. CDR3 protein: CASSYLSGNYEKLFF. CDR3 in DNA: TGTGCCAGCAGTTACCTATCCGGGAATTATGAAAAACTGTTTTTT.

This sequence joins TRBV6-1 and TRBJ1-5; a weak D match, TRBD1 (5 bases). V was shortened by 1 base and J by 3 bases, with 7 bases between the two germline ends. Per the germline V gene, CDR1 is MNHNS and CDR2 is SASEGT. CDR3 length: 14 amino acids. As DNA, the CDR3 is TGTGCCAGCAGTGAAGGACAGATCAATCAGCCCCAGCATTTT. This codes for CASSEGQINQPQHF.

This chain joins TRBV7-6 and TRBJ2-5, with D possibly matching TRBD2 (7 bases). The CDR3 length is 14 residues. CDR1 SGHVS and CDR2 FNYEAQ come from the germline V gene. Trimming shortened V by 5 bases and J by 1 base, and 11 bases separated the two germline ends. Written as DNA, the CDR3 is TGTGCCAGCAGCCTAGGGGGGGGCCAAGAGACCCAGTACTTC. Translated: CASSLGGGQETQYF.

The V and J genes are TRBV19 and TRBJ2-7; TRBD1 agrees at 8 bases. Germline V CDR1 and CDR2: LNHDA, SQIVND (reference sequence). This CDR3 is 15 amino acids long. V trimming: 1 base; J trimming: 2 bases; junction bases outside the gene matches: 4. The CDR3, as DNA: TGTGCCAGTAGTATAGCAGGGGGCGCCGCCTACGAGCAGTACTTC. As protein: CASSIAGGAAYEQYF.

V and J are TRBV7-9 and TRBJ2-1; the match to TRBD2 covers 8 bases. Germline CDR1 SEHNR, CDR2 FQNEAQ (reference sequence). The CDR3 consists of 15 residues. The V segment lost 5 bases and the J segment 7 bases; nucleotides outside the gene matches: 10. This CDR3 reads CASSLRLASENEQFF. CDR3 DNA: TGTGCCAGCAGCCTCCGACTAGCGAGTGAGAATGAGCAGTTCTTC.

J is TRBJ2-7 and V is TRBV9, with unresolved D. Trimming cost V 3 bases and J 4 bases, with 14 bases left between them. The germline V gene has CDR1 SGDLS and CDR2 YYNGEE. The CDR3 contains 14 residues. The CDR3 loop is CASSAGRAGYEQYF. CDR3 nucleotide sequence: TGTGCCAGCAGCGCCGGACGCGCTGGATACGAGCAGTACTTC.

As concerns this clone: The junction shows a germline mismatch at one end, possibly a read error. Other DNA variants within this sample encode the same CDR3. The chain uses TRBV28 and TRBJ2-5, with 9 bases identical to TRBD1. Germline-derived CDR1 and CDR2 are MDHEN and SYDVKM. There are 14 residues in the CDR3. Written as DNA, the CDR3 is TGTGCCAGCAGCTCCACAGGGGGCGGGGAGACTCAGTACTTC. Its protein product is CASSSTGGGETQYF.

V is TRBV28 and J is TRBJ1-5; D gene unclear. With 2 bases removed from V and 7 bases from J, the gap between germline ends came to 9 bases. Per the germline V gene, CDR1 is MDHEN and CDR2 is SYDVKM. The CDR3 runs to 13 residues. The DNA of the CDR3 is TGTGCCAGCAGTTTAGGGGTGGCACAGCCCCAGCATTTT. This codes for CASSLGVAQPQHF. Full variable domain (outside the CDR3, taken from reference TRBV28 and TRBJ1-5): DVKVTQSSRYLVKRTGEKVFLECVQDMDHENMFWYRQDPGLGLRLIYFSYDVKMKEKGDIPEGYSVSREKKERFSLILESASTNQTSMYLCASSLGVAQPQHFGDGTRLSIL.